This T cell receptor beta chain was recovered during a study of somatic mutations in cytotoxic T cells in rheumatoid arthritis. Across the study: Blood (less than 32 ml EDTA) from each patient was taken right after diagnosis, before any treatment. Study-wide findings and caveats: Measured CD8+ T-cell clonality, a value compared between rheumatoid arthritis patients and age-matched healthy controls, did not differ significantly.

The CDR3 is made up of 15 amino acids. The germline gives CDR1 SGHAT, CDR2 FQNNGV. The V gene end was trimmed by 5 bases and the J gene end by 5 bases; junction bases not matched to a gene: 6. The protocol was immunoSEQ multiplex PCR, while the TCRdb copy is restricted to in-frame clones and leaves out a portion. The data contain some 19,000 clones, around four fifths of them singletons. As for this clone: Its antigen is undetermined.

Input material: CD8+ T cells sorted from blood. The clonotype originates from a man aged 18-30 years with rheumatoid arthritis. The chain has TRBV11-2 and TRBJ2-5; 12 nucleotides match TRBD1. This CDR3 is CASSQGQGARETQYF. In DNA, the CDR3 is TGTGCCAGCAGCCAGGGACAGGGGGCCCGGGAGACCCAGTACTTC.